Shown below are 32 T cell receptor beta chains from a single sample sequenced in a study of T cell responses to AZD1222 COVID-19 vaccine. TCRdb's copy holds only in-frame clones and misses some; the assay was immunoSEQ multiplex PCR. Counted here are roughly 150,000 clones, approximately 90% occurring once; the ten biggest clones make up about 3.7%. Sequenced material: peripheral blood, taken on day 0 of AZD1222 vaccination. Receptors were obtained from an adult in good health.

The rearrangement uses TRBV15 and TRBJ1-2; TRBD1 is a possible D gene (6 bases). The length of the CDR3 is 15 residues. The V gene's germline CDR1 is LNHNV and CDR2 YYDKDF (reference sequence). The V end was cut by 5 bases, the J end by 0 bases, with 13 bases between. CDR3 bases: TGTGCCACCAGCCTGGAACAGGGCCCTAACTATGGCTACACCTTC. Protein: CATSLEQGPNYGYTF.

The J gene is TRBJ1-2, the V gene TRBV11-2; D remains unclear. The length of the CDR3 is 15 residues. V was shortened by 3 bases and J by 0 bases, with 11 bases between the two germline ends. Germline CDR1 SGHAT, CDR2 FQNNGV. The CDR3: CASSLSSNANYGYTF. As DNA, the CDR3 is TGTGCCAGCAGCTTGTCGTCTAACGCTAACTATGGCTACACCTTC.

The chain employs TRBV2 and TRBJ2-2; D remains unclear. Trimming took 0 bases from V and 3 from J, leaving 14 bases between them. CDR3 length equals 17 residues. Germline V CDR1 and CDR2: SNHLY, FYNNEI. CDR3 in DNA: TGTGCCAGCAGTGAAGCGCTTCTAAGGCCTTACACCGGGGAGCTGTTTTTT. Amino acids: CASSEALLRPYTGELFF.

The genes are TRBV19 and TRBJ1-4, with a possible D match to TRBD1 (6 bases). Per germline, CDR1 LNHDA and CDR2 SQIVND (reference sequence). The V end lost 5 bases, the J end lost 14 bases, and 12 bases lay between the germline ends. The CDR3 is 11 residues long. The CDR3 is CASSSEGGLFF. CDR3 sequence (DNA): TGTGCCAGTAGTTCGGAGGGGGGGCTGTTTTTT. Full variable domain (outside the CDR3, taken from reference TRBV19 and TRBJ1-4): DGGITQSPKYLFRKEGQNVTLSCEQNLNHDAMYWYRQDPGQGLRLIYYSQIVNDFQKGDIAEGYSVSREKKESFPLTVTSAQKNPTAFYLCASSSEGGLFFGSGTQLSVL.

CDR3 bases: TGTGCCAGCAGCTCCCAAGGTCCTCAGGTAATTAACACTGAAGCTTTCTTT. This encodes CASSSQGPQVINTEAFF. The chain joins TRBV7-3 to TRBJ1-1, with unresolved D. Trimming removed 4 bases at V and 2 bases at J, with 20 bases between. Germline CDR1 reads SGHTA; CDR2 reads FQGTGA. This CDR3 region has 17 residues.

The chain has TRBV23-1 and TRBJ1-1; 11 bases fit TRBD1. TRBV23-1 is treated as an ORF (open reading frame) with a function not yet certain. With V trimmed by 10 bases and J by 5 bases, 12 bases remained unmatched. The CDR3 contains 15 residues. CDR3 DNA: TGCGCCAACTCCACCGCCGGACAGGGGGCGACTGAAGCTTTCTTT. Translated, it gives CANSTAGQGATEAFF.

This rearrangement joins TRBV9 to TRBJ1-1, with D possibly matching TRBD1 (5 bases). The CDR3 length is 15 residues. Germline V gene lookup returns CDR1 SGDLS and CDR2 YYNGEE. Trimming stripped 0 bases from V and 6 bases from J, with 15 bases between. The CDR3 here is CASSVAGDLGAEAFF. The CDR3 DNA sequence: TGTGCCAGCAGCGTAGCGGGGGATCTGGGAGCTGAAGCTTTCTTT.

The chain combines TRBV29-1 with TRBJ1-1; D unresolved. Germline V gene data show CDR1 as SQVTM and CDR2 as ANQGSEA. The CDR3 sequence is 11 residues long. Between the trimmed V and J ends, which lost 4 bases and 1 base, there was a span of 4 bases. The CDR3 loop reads CSVVQNTEAFF. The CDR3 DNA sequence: TGCAGCGTTGTCCAGAACACTGAAGCTTTCTTT.

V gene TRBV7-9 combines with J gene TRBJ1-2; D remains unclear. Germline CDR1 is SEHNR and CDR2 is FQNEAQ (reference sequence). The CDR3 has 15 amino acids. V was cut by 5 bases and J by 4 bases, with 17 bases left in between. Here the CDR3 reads CASSDAPGGSYGYTF. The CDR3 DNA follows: TGTGCCAGCAGCGATGCCCCGGGTGGAAGCTATGGCTACACCTTC.

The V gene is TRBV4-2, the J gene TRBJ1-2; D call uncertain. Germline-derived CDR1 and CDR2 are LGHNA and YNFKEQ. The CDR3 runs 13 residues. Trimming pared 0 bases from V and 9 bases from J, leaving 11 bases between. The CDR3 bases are TGTGCCAGCAGCCAAGATAGGAGAACAAGCTACACCTTC. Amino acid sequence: CASSQDRRTSYTF.

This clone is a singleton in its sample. The CDR3 here is CASSLRQGLPYNEQFF. The CDR3 DNA reads as TGTGCCAGCAGCCTGCGACAGGGCCTCCCCTACAATGAGCAGTTCTTC. The chain employs TRBV7-6 and TRBJ2-1; 7 nucleotides match TRBD1. Germline CDR1 is SGHVS and CDR2 is FNYEAQ. J gave up 2 bases and V 5 bases, and 9 bases lay outside the gene matches. The CDR3 loop spans 16 amino acids.

The CDR3 loop is CASSLVGTDTQYF. The DNA of the CDR3 is TGTGCCAGCAGCTTAGTAGGCACAGATACGCAGTATTTT. V is TRBV7-2 and J is TRBJ2-3; D is ambiguous. Trimming left V 1 base short and J 1 base short, with 3 bases between. The CDR3 spans 13 residues. Germline V lookup: CDR1 SGHTA, CDR2 FQGNSA.

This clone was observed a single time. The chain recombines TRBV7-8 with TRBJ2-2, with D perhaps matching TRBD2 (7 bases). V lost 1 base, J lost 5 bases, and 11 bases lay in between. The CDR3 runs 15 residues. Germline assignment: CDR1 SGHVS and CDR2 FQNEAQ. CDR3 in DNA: TGTGCCAGCAGCTTAGTAGGGAGGGGGACCGGGGAGCTGTTTTTT. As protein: CASSLVGRGTGELFF.

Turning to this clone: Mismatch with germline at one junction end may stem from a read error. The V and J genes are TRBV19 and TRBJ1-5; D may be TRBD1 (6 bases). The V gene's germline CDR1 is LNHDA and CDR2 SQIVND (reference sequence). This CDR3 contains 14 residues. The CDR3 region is CDSRGVRSNQPQHF. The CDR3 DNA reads TGTGACAGTAGGGGGGTGAGGAGCAATCAGCCCCAGCATTTT. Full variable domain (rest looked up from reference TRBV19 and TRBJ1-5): DGGITQSPKYLFRKEGQNVTLSCEQNLNHDAMYWYRQDPGQGLRLIYYSQIVNDFQKGDIAEGYSVSREKKESFPLTVTSAQKNPTAFYLCDSRGVRSNQPQHFGDGTRLSIL.

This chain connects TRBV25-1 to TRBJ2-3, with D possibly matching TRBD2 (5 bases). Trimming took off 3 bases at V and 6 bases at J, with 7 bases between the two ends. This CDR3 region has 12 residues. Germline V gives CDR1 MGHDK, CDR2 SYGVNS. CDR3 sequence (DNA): TGTGCCAGCAGTGACTCGGGGGATACGCAGTATTTT. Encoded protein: CASSDSGDTQYF.

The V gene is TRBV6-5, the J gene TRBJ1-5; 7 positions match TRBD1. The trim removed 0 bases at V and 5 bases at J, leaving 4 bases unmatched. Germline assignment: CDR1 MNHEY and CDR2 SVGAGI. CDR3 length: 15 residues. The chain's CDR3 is CASSYSQGTDQPQHF. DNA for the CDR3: TGTGCCAGCAGTTACTCCCAGGGGACAGATCAGCCCCAGCATTTT.

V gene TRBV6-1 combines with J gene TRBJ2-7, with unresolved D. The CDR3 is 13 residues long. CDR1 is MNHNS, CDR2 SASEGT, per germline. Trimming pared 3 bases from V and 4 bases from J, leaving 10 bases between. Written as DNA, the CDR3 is TGTGCCAGCAGTGAGGAGTTTTTTTACGAGCAGTACTTC. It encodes CASSEEFFYEQYF.

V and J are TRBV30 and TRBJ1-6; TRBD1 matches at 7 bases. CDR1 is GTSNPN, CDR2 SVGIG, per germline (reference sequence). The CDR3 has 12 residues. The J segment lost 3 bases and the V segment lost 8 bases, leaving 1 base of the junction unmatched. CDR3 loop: CARDSYNSPLHF. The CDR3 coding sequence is TGTGCCCGGGACAGCTATAATTCACCCCTCCACTTT.

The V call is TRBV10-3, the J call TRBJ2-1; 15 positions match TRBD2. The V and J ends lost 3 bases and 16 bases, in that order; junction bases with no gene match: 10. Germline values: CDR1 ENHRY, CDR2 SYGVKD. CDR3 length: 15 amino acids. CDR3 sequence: CAISDGGLAGGLGFF. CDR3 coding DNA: TGTGCCATCAGTGATGGAGGACTAGCGGGAGGGCTTGGATTCTTC.

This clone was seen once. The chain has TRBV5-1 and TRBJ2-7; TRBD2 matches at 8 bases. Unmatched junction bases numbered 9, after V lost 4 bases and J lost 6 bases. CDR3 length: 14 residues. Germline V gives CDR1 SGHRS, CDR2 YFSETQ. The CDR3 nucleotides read TGCGCCAGCAGCCCAGCGGGAGCCTCGAGCGAGCAGTACTTC. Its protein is CASSPAGASSEQYF.

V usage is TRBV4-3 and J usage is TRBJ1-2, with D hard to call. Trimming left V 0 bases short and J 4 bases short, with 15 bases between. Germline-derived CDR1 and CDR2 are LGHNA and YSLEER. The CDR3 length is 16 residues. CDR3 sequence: CASSQESGGSGYGYTF. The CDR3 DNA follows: TGCGCCAGCAGCCAAGAATCGGGTGGTAGTGGCTATGGCTACACCTTC.

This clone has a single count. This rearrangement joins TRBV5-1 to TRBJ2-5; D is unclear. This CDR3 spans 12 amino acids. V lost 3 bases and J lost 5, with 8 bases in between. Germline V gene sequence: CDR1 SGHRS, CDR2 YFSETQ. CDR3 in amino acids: CASSYRRETQYF. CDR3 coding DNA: TGCGCCAGCAGCTACCGAAGGGAGACCCAGTACTTC.

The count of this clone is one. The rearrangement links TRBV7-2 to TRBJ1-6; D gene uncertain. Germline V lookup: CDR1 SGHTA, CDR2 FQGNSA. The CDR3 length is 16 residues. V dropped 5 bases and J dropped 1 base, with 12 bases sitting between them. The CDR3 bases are TGTGCCAGCAGCCACCCACCGGGGTCCTATAATTCACCCCTCCACTTT. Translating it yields CASSHPPGSYNSPLHF.

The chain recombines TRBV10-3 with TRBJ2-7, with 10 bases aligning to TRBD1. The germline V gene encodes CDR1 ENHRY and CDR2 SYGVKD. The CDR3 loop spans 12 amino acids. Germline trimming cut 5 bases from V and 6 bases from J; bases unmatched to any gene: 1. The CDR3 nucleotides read TGTGCCATCAGTTGGGACAGGGGCGAGCAGTACTTC. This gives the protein CAISWDRGEQYF.

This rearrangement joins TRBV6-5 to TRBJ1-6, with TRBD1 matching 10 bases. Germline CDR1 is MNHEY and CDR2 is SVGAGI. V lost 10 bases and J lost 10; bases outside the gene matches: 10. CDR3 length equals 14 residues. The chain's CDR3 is CATRLGTGASPLHF. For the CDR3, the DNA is TGTGCCACCCGACTCGGGACAGGGGCATCACCCCTCCACTTT.

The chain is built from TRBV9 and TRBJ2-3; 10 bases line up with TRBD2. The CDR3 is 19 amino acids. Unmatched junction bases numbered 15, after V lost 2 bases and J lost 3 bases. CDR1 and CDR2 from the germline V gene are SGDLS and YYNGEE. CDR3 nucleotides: TGTGCCAGCAGCGTCCCCGGGGAAGCGGGAGGGCCAGGGACAGATACGCAGTATTTT. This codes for CASSVPGEAGGPGTDTQYF.

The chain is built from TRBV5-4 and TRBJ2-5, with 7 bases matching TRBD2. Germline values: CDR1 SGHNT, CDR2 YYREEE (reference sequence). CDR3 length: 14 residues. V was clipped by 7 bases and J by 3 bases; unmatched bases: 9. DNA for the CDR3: TGTGCCAGCGGCCGAGGGAGGGAAGAAGAGACCCAGTACTTC. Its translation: CASGRGREEETQYF.

The CDR3 spells CASSSRTSGTRNEQFF. DNA of the CDR3: TGTGCCAGCAGCTCCCGGACTAGCGGGACTCGCAATGAGCAGTTCTTC. The chain has TRBV9 and TRBJ2-1; 12 nucleotides match TRBD2. J lost 6 bases, V lost 4 bases, and 8 bases had no gene match. Germline CDR1 is SGDLS and CDR2 is YYNGEE. The CDR3 runs to 16 residues.

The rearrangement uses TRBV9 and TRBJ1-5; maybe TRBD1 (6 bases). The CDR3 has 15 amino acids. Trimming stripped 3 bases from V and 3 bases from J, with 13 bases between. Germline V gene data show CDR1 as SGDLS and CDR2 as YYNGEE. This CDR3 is CASSARGGLNQPQHF. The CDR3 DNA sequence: TGTGCCAGCAGCGCCCGCGGGGGGCTCAATCAGCCCCAGCATTTT.

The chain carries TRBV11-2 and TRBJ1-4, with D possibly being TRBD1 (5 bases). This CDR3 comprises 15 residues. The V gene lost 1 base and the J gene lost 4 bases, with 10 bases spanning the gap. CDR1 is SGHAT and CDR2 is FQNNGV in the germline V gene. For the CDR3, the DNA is TGTGCCAGCAGCTTAGGACGGGGGGGTAATGAAAAACTGTTTTTT. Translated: CASSLGRGGNEKLFF.

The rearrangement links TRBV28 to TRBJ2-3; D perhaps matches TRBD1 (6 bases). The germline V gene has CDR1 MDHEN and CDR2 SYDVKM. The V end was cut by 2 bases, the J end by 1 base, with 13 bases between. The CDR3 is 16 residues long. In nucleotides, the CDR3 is TGTGCCAGCAGTTTACCCAGGGGAATGGGCACAGATACGCAGTATTTT. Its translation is CASSLPRGMGTDTQYF. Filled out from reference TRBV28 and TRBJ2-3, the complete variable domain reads DVKVTQSSRYLVKRTGEKVFLECVQDMDHENMFWYRQDPGLGLRLIYFSYDVKMKEKGDIPEGYSVSREKKERFSLILESASTNQTSMYLCASSLPRGMGTDTQYFGPGTRLTVL.

The CDR3, as DNA: TGTGCCTGGAGGACCACAGGGGATGGCACTGAAGCTTTCTTT. Translation: CAWRTTGDGTEAFF. The chain couples TRBV30 to TRBJ1-1; the match to TRBD1 covers 7 bases. V lost 3 bases to trimming and J lost 4 bases; unmatched junction nucleotides: 8. This CDR3 contains 14 residues. Germline V gene sequence: CDR1 GTSNPN, CDR2 SVGIG (reference sequence). Complete variable domain (other parts from reference TRBV30 and TRBJ1-1): SQTIHQWPATLVQPVGSPLSLECTVEGTSNPNLYWYRQAAGRGLQLLFYSVGIGQISSEVPQNLSASRPQDRQFILSSKKLLLSDSGFYLCAWRTTGDGTEAFFGQGTRLTVV.